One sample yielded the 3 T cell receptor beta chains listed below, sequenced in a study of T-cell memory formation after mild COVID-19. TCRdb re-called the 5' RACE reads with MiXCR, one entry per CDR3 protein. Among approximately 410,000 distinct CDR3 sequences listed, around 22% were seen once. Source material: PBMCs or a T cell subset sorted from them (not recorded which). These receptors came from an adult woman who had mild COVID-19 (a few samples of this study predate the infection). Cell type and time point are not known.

CDR3 loop: CASSLGGGLGPTDTQYF. In DNA, the CDR3 is TGTGCCAGCAGCTTGGGAGGCGGACTAGGACCCACTGATACGCAGTATTTT. The V and J genes are TRBV5-4 and TRBJ2-3; 7 nucleotides align to TRBD2. The V gene end was trimmed by 0 bases and the J gene end by 6 bases; junction bases not matched to a gene: 13. Per germline, CDR1 SGHNT and CDR2 YYREEE (reference sequence). The CDR3 length is 17 residues.

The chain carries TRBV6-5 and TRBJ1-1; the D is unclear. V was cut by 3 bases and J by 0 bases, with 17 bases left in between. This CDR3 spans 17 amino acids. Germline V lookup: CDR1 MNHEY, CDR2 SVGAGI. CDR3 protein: CASSYALGSLMNTEAFF. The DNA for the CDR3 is TGTGCCAGCAGTTATGCCCTGGGCAGCCTAATGAACACTGAAGCTTTCTTT.

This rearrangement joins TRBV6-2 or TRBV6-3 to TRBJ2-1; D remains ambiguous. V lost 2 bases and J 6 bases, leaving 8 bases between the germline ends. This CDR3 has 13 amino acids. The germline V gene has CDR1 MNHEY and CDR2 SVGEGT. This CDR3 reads CASSYSILNEQFF. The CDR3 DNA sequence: TGTGCCAGCAGTTACAGCATCCTCAATGAGCAGTTCTTC.